Presented here are 30 T cell receptor beta chains from one specimen sequenced in a study of cytomegalovirus exposure and HLA in healthy donors (TCRdb year 2017). Libraries were made using the immunoSEQ multiplex PCR assay. The multiplex PCR relied on a mix of 60 forward primers for TCR Vbeta segments and 13 reverse primers for TCR Jbeta segments. Drawn from immuneACCESS, this table holds only the in-frame rearrangements with V and J called that TCRdb kept. Clones are partly lost; checked studies trace under half to an unresolved V gene and leave the rest unexplained. Across this sample there are fewer than 250,000 clones, with roughly 83% seen only once. The ten top clones hold about 1.6% of the sample. Sequencing was performed on PBMCs. Receptors originate from a woman in her forties or fifties in good health and CMV-seronegative.

Concerning this clone itself: The sample carries other DNA sequences with the same CDR3. This chain connects TRBV6-1 to TRBJ2-7, with 8 bases aligning to TRBD1. The CDR3 length is 13 residues. V lost 6 bases to trimming and J lost 0 bases; unmatched junction nucleotides: 1. Germline CDR1 and CDR2: MNHNS and SASEGT. The CDR3 here is CASRGTGSYEQYF. CDR3 DNA sequence: TGTGCCAGCAGGGGGACAGGCTCCTACGAGCAGTACTTC.

This clone has more than one count but fewer than ten. V gene TRBV6-6 combines with J gene TRBJ2-7, with a weak D call TRBD2 (5 bases). Trimming shortened V by 7 bases and J by 3 bases, and 22 bases separated the two germline ends. CDR1 and CDR2 (germline): MNHNY, SVGAGI (reference sequence). This CDR3 has 16 amino acids. CDR3 DNA: TGTGCCAGCACCAAAAACCGGGGTCAGCAGCTCTACGAGCAGTACTTC. Its translation is CASTKNRGQQLYEQYF.

Here the CDR3 DNA reads TGTGCCAGCAGCTTAACTGCAGGACACCGTAACTATGGCTACACCTTC. It codes for CASSLTAGHRNYGYTF. The chain recombines TRBV7-3 with TRBJ1-2; tentatively, D is TRBD1 (5 bases). V was shortened by 0 bases and J by 1 base, with 12 bases between the two germline ends. The CDR3 covers 16 residues. Per germline, CDR1 SGHTA and CDR2 FQGTGA.

The chain employs TRBV19 and TRBJ1-1, with D perhaps TRBD1 (5 bases). In germline, CDR1 is LNHDA, CDR2 SQIVND (reference sequence). V lost 1 base and J 5 bases, leaving 14 bases between the germline ends. CDR3 length: 15 residues. The CDR3 coding sequence is TGTGCCAGTAGTATAGGTGGACAAGGCCGAACTGAAGCTTTCTTT. Translation gives CASSIGGQGRTEAFF. The full variable domain, completed using reference TRBV19 and TRBJ1-1, is DGGITQSPKYLFRKEGQNVTLSCEQNLNHDAMYWYRQDPGQGLRLIYYSQIVNDFQKGDIAEGYSVSREKKESFPLTVTSAQKNPTAFYLCASSIGGQGRTEAFFGQGTRLTVV.

CDR3 nucleotides: TGCGCCAGCAGCCGAGAGCGGGAACTGGGTGAGCAGTACTTC. It codes for CASSRERELGEQYF. The chain uses TRBV4-3 and TRBJ2-5, with TRBD2 matching over 7 bases. CDR3 size: 14 residues. Germline-derived CDR1 and CDR2 are LGHNA and YSLEER. V was pared by 4 bases and J by 11 bases, with 13 bases of the junction left unmatched.

This CDR3 is CASSFVWDSASTDTQYF. CDR3 nucleotide sequence: TGTGCCAGCAGTTTCGTGTGGGACAGCGCTAGCACAGATACGCAGTATTTT. The rearrangement joins TRBV28 to TRBJ2-3; 7 positions agree with TRBD1. The CDR3 loop spans 17 amino acids. The junction had 9 bases not matched to a gene; V was cut back by 3 bases and J by 0 bases. The germline CDR1 and CDR2 sequences are MDHEN and SYDVKM.

CDR3 loop: CASNPYAGTGSTDTQYF. The CDR3 nucleotides read TGTGCCAGCAACCCTTACGCCGGGACAGGAAGCACAGATACGCAGTATTTT. The chain combines TRBV11-2 with TRBJ2-3; TRBD1 matches at 8 bases. This CDR3 contains 17 residues. Germline CDR1 is SGHAT and CDR2 is FQNNGV. J gave up 0 bases and V 7 bases, and 12 bases lay outside the gene matches.

This clone has only one observation. This chain uses TRBV2 with TRBJ2-1; D gene unclear. The germline CDR1 and CDR2 sequences are SNHLY and FYNNEI. V was shortened by 3 bases and J by 2 bases, with 5 bases between the two germline ends. The CDR3 has 13 amino acids. CDR3 loop: CASSDVPYNEQFF. In DNA, the CDR3 is TGTGCCAGCAGTGACGTCCCCTACAATGAGCAGTTCTTC.

The V call is TRBV9, the J call TRBJ2-3; the match to TRBD1 covers 9 bases. The CDR3 has 15 amino acids. The germline CDR1 and CDR2 sequences are SGDLS and YYNGEE. V shed 3 bases, J shed 5 bases, and the junction held 7 bases outside the gene matches. Here the CDR3 DNA reads TGTGCCAGCAGCGGGAACAGGGGGCGCAGAGATACGCAGTATTTT. Protein sequence: CASSGNRGRRDTQYF.

The gene calls are TRBV6-6 and TRBJ2-5; no clear D gene. TRBJ2-7 explains the end of the DNA better; the J call may be wrong. There are 13 residues in the CDR3. The germline CDR1 and CDR2 sequences are MNHNY and SVGAGI (reference sequence). The CDR3 reads CASSYSSTYEQYF. For the CDR3, the DNA is TGTGCCAGCAGTTACTCCTCTACCTACGAGCAGTACTTC.

In its sample, this clone was seen once. The junction and the germline gene differ at one end; a read error may be behind it. The same CDR3 also results from other DNA sequences found in this sample. The V call is TRBV19, the J call TRBJ1-3; D may be TRBD1 (6 bases). Germline assignment: CDR1 LNHDA and CDR2 SQIVND (reference sequence). This CDR3 is 15 amino acids long. The CDR3 loop is CASSIIQGSGNTIYF. As DNA, the CDR3 is TGTGCCAGTAGTATCATCCAGGGGTCTGGGAACACCATATATTTT.

The V gene is TRBV23-1, the J gene TRBJ2-7; D call uncertain. TRBV23-1 is an ORF, with its function uncertain. The CDR3 sequence is 16 residues long. With 6 bases removed from V and 2 bases from J, the gap between germline ends came to 20 bases. The CDR3 spells CASSATRAPRTYEQYF. The CDR3, as DNA: TGCGCCAGCAGCGCTACCCGAGCTCCCCGAACCTACGAGCAGTACTTC.

The table lists this clone with a count of one. Other DNA sequences in this specimen translate into the identical CDR3. The chain couples TRBV11-2 to TRBJ2-7, with D maybe TRBD2 (7 bases). This CDR3 spans 13 amino acids. Germline CDR1 SGHAT, CDR2 FQNNGV. Trimming pared 5 bases from V and 3 bases from J, leaving 11 bases between. CDR3 sequence: CASSRGGVYEQYF. The CDR3 region has the DNA TGTGCCAGCAGCCGAGGGGGGGTCTACGAGCAGTACTTC.

The V and J genes are TRBV6-1 and TRBJ2-1; 7 nucleotides match TRBD2. V trimming: 0 bases; J trimming: 4 bases; junction bases outside the gene matches: 6. CDR1 is MNHNS, CDR2 SASEGT, per germline. This CDR3 has 16 amino acids. CDR3 amino acids: CASSEALAGAYNEQFF. The DNA of the CDR3 is TGTGCCAGCAGTGAAGCTTTGGCGGGAGCATACAATGAGCAGTTCTTC.

In DNA form, the CDR3 reads TGTGCCAGCAGCTCCCCGGACAGTTTAAGCACAGATACGCAGTATTTT. It yields the protein CASSSPDSLSTDTQYF. This chain connects TRBV11-3 to TRBJ2-3; maybe TRBD1 (6 bases). V was trimmed by 4 bases and J by 0 bases, leaving 14 bases between them. The CDR3 runs to 16 residues. Germline-derived CDR1 and CDR2 are SGHNT and YENEEA.

The chain is built from TRBV19 and TRBJ2-1, with TRBD1 identical over 9 bases. Trimming cost V 3 bases and J 4 bases; bases outside gene matches: 4. Germline CDR1 is LNHDA and CDR2 is SQIVND (reference sequence). The CDR3 totals 15 residues. CDR3 in amino acids: CASSIGTGSYNEQFF. CDR3 DNA: TGTGCCAGTAGTATCGGGACAGGGTCATACAATGAGCAGTTCTTC.

Here the CDR3 DNA reads TGCAGCGTTAAGTTTATAGGGGGAAATTCACCCCTCCACTTT. It yields the protein CSVKFIGGNSPLHF. The V call is TRBV29-1, the J call TRBJ1-6; D is perhaps TRBD1 (6 bases). Germline V gives CDR1 SQVTM, CDR2 ANQGSEA. Trimming pared 5 bases from V and 7 bases from J, leaving 15 bases between. CDR3 length equals 14 residues.

The rearrangement links TRBV7-2 to TRBJ1-1; a weak D match, TRBD1 (6 bases). The length of the CDR3 is 14 residues. The germline V gene has CDR1 SGHTA and CDR2 FQGNSA. The V end was cut by 5 bases, the J end by 5 bases, with 15 bases between. The CDR3 coding sequence is TGTGCCAGCAGCCCTCAGGGGCGTCGGACTGAAGCTTTCTTT. It specifies CASSPQGRRTEAFF. Using reference TRBV7-2 and TRBJ1-1 for the parts outside the CDR3, the full variable domain is GAGVSQSPSNKVTEKGKDVELRCDPISGHTALYWYRQSLGQGLEFLIYFQGNSAPDKSGLPSDRFSAERTGGSVSTLTIQRTQQEDSAVYLCASSPQGRRTEAFFGQGTRLTVV.

The chain links TRBV9 to TRBJ2-5; 8 bases are shared with TRBD1. V lost 4 bases, J lost 2 bases, and 7 bases stayed unmatched. The germline CDR1 and CDR2 sequences are SGDLS and YYNGEE. The CDR3 is 15 residues long. As DNA, the CDR3 is TGTGCCAGCAGCCTCGGACAGGGAAGGCAAGAGACCCAGTACTTC. It yields the protein CASSLGQGRQETQYF. Complete variable domain (other parts from reference TRBV9 and TRBJ2-5): DSGVTQTPKHLITATGQRVTLRCSPRSGDLSVYWYQQSLDQGLQFLIQYYNGEERAKGNILERFSAQQFPDLHSELNLSSLELGDSALYFCASSLGQGRQETQYFGPGTRLLVL.

The chain combines TRBV6-1 with TRBJ2-5; 9 positions agree with TRBD1. The germline gives CDR1 MNHNS, CDR2 SASEGT. The CDR3 length is 15 residues. Losses at the gene ends were 6 bases for V and 5 bases for J; bases not matched to a gene: 10. The CDR3, as DNA: TGTGCCAGCAGCCAGGACAGGGGATCACGGGAGACCCAGTACTTC. This gives the protein CASSQDRGSRETQYF.

The chain joins TRBV28 to TRBJ2-3; TRBD1 matches 7 bases. Unmatched junction bases numbered 16, after V lost 6 bases and J lost 4 bases. Germline V gives CDR1 MDHEN, CDR2 SYDVKM. The CDR3 consists of 17 residues. The CDR3 DNA sequence: TGTGCCAGCAGCTGGACTTACAGGGGAAGGGACCCAGATACGCAGTATTTT. Its translation is CASSWTYRGRDPDTQYF.

The V gene is TRBV4-3, the J gene TRBJ1-2, with D maybe TRBD1 (6 bases). The CDR3 loop spans 16 amino acids. With 0 bases removed from V and 1 base from J, the gap between germline ends came to 12 bases. Germline CDR1 and CDR2: LGHNA and YSLEER. CDR3 DNA: TGCGCCAGCAGCCAAGATTCGGGGGGCGATAACTATGGCTACACCTTC. Encoded protein: CASSQDSGGDNYGYTF.

The rearrangement links TRBV29-1 to TRBJ2-5, with 13 nucleotides matching TRBD2. TRBJ2-7 explains the end of the DNA better; the J call may be wrong. Germline lookup yields CDR1 SQVTM and CDR2 ANQGSEA. The CDR3 runs to 13 residues. The CDR3 sequence: CSVRTSGSGEQYF. The CDR3 nucleotides read TGCAGCGTGAGGACTAGCGGGAGTGGCGAGCAGTACTTC.

This chain connects TRBV9 to TRBJ1-2, with unresolved D. The germline gives CDR1 SGDLS, CDR2 YYNGEE. This CDR3 spans 16 amino acids. The V gene lost 4 bases and the J gene lost 10 bases, with 26 bases spanning the gap. The CDR3 bases are TGTGCCAGCAGCCCCCGTTGGGGAGAGACACTCCCAGACTACACCTTC. Protein product: CASSPRWGETLPDYTF. Full variable domain (rest looked up from reference TRBV9 and TRBJ1-2): DSGVTQTPKHLITATGQRVTLRCSPRSGDLSVYWYQQSLDQGLQFLIQYYNGEERAKGNILERFSAQQFPDLHSELNLSSLELGDSALYFCASSPRWGETLPDYTFGSGTRLTVV.

This sequence joins TRBV18 and TRBJ2-2, with 9 bases aligning to TRBD1. Germline CDR1 is KGHSH and CDR2 is LQKENI. This CDR3 contains 14 residues. The V segment lost 6 bases and the J segment 3 bases; nucleotides outside the gene matches: 2. The CDR3 DNA is TGTGCCAGCTCCCGGGACAGGGACACCGGGGAGCTGTTTTTT. It yields the protein CASSRDRDTGELFF.

J is TRBJ1-1 and V is TRBV5-1; D gene ambiguous. The germline V gene encodes CDR1 SGHRS and CDR2 YFSETQ. The V and J ends lost 4 bases and 0 bases respectively, with 13 bases between them. The CDR3 runs to 15 residues. The CDR3 region has the DNA TGCGCCAGCAGCCCGGAGACCACTATGAACACTGAAGCTTTCTTT. Protein product: CASSPETTMNTEAFF. Looking up the rest from reference TRBV5-1 and TRBJ1-1 gives the full variable domain: KAGVTQTPRYLIKTRGQQVTLSCSPISGHRSVSWYQQTPGQGLQFLFEYFSETQRNKGNFPGRFSGRQFSNSRSEMNVSTLELGDSALYLCASSPETTMNTEAFFGQGTRLTVV.

This chain joins TRBV6-1 and TRBJ1-1; TRBD1 agrees at 10 bases. With V trimmed by 3 bases and J by 7 bases, 8 bases remained unmatched. Germline CDR1 is MNHNS and CDR2 is SASEGT. This CDR3 region has 15 residues. CDR3 sequence: CASSESGTGAIEAFF. The CDR3 nucleotides are TGTGCCAGCAGTGAGTCAGGGACAGGGGCTATTGAAGCTTTCTTT.

The rearrangement uses TRBV7-3 and TRBJ2-1; TRBD1 agrees at 7 bases. CDR1 SGHTA and CDR2 FQGTGA come from the germline V gene. The CDR3 contains 13 residues. Germline trimming cut 3 bases from V and 7 bases from J; bases unmatched to any gene: 3. This chain's CDR3 is CASSLGQRNEQFF. The DNA of the CDR3 is TGTGCCAGCAGCTTGGGACAGCGGAATGAGCAGTTCTTC.

The sample holds a few counts of this clone. The CDR3 DNA reads as TGCAGCGCCTCACTAGCGGGAGTCGAGCAGTACTTC. This codes for CSASLAGVEQYF. The J gene is TRBJ2-5, the V gene TRBV29-1; 11 nucleotides align to TRBD2. TRBJ2-7 explains the end of the DNA better; the J call may be wrong. This CDR3 comprises 12 residues. Germline CDR1 is SQVTM and CDR2 is ANQGSEA.

This chain joins TRBV10-2 and TRBJ1-1, with D perhaps matching TRBD1 (6 bases). The CDR3 loop spans 15 amino acids. The germline V and J ends were trimmed by 3 bases and 2 bases, with 13 bases remaining between them. From germline, CDR1 is WSHSY and CDR2 SAAADI. The CDR3 loop reads CASSETGFGNTEAFF. CDR3 nucleotides: TGCGCCAGCAGTGAAACAGGGTTTGGAAACACTGAAGCTTTCTTT.